This T cell receptor (beta chain) was sequenced for a study of CD8 T cells in ankylosing spondylitis. A note on this clonotype: Its specificity is unknown.

It was by quantitative 5'-RACE with molecular barcodes that TCR beta libraries were made. Each CDR3 protein gets one entry after TCRdb re-called the 5' RACE reads with MiXCR. The table includes 340,000 or so distinct CDR3 sequences, around 15% detected once. Regarding the study as a whole: The authors found the disease-linked clones to be CD8+ and relatively rare in peripheral blood. Seemingly characteristic of ankylosing spondylitis blood was a TCR beta motif consisting of 7 or 8 highly homologous variants. Some of the motif variants had earlier been found in reactive arthritis patients' fluid and blood.

This receptor was identified in a male donor with ankylosing spondylitis or in good health (not recorded which). Sequenced input: blood, either unsorted or a sorted T cell fraction (not recorded which).

Written as DNA, the CDR3 is TGTGCCAGCAGTCCGCCGAGGACTAGCGACCACGAGCAGTACTTC. Translation gives CASSPPRTSDHEQYF. V and J are TRBV27 and TRBJ2-7; 9 bases line up with TRBD2. V gave up 5 bases and J gave up 5 bases; unmatched junction bases: 10. CDR1 MNHEY and CDR2 SMNVEV come from the germline V gene (reference sequence). The CDR3 extends over 15 amino acids.